The following is a T cell receptor beta chain sequence with its context. This sample stems from a study of blood T cell repertoires in COVID-19. This CDR3 region has 11 residues. Trimming removed 7 bases from V and 5 bases from J, with 11 bases in between. CDR1 SQVTM and CDR2 ANQGSEA come from the germline V gene. In the study's own analysis: Quantification of nucleated cells was approximated via reference gene primer amplification. Produced via immunoSEQ multiplex PCR; TCRdb's table is partial and in-frame only. The DNA gave D and trimming, while V, J and clone size come from that table. This table holds some 290,000 clones, almost 90% found once. Patients from Seattle were sampled longitudinally, starting during active infection.

The sequenced sample consisted of peripheral blood. This sequence joins TRBV29-1 and TRBJ2-5, with D unresolved. This sequence was found in a woman in her 30s with COVID-19, enrolled during active disease. CDR3 nucleotides: TGCAGCGGATCTCCCGGGGAGACCCAGTACTTC. Its translation: CSGSPGETQYF.